Below, 21 T cell receptor beta chains from the same sample are listed, as sequenced in a study of blood T cell repertoires in COVID-19. Assay used: immunoSEQ multiplex PCR; TCRdb lists only in-frame clones, some missing. This sample has 55,000 to 80,000 clones, with about 88% found just once. The specimen sequenced was peripheral blood. These receptors came from an older man with acute or convalescent COVID-19.

The V and J genes are TRBV19 and TRBJ2-7; the match to TRBD1 covers 10 bases. The V segment lost 1 base and the J segment 3 bases; nucleotides outside the gene matches: 3. Germline V gives CDR1 LNHDA, CDR2 SQIVND (reference sequence). The CDR3 spans 15 residues. DNA of the CDR3: TGTGCCAGTAGTATAGGGACAGGGGGTTTCTACGAGCAGTACTTC. Translating gives CASSIGTGGFYEQYF.

The CDR3, as DNA: TGTGCCAGCAGCCGTACAGGGGGACCAACTAGCACAGATACGCAGTATTTT. Translating gives CASSRTGGPTSTDTQYF. The rearrangement joins TRBV14 to TRBJ2-3; TRBD1 matches 8 bases. The CDR3 length is 17 residues. After removal of 4 bases from V and 0 bases from J, the junction contained 9 bases not matched to a gene. Germline V gene data show CDR1 as SGHDN and CDR2 as FVKESK.

This chain uses TRBV7-9 with TRBJ2-1, with 9 bases aligning to TRBD1. This CDR3 has 14 residues. Germline CDR1 SEHNR, CDR2 FQNEAQ (reference sequence). The V and J ends lost 4 bases and 8 bases, in that order; junction bases with no gene match: 6. CDR3 sequence (DNA): TGTGCCAGCAGCTACGACAGGGGGATAGATGAGCAGTTCTTC. Its protein is CASSYDRGIDEQFF.

The chain combines TRBV6-6 with TRBJ1-3; 9 bases align to TRBD1. Germline CDR1 is MNHNY and CDR2 is SVGAGI (reference sequence). The CDR3 has 15 amino acids. V gave up 4 bases and J gave up 4 bases; unmatched junction bases: 5. The CDR3 region has the DNA TGTGCCAGCAGTTGGGACAGGGCATCCGGAAACACCATATATTTT. Protein sequence: CASSWDRASGNTIYF.

J is TRBJ1-1 and V is TRBV6-6, with 7 bases lining up with TRBD1. Germline assignment: CDR1 MNHNY and CDR2 SVGAGI (reference sequence). With V trimmed by 6 bases and J by 5 bases, 6 bases remained unmatched. The CDR3 contains 13 residues. CDR3 protein: CASRTTGVTEAFF. As DNA, the CDR3 is TGTGCCAGCAGGACTACAGGGGTTACTGAAGCTTTCTTT.

The chain combines TRBV24-1 with TRBJ2-7; TRBD1 aligns across 7 bases. There are 13 residues in the CDR3. CDR1 is KGHDR, CDR2 SFDVKD, per germline. J was trimmed by 0 bases and V by 11 bases; bases with no gene match: 6. DNA of the CDR3: TGTGCCAGACAGGGCCCCCCCTCCTACGAGCAGTACTTC. This sequence encodes CARQGPPSYEQYF.

The chain couples TRBV3-1 (or the pseudogene TRBV3-2) to TRBJ1-3, with D maybe TRBD1 (6 bases). V shed 1 base and J shed 3 bases, with 10 bases lying between them. The CDR3 spans 15 residues. The germline CDR1 and CDR2 sequences are LGHDT and YNNKEL (reference sequence). The CDR3 spells CASSQAGADGNTIYF. As DNA, the CDR3 is TGTGCCAGCAGCCAAGCAGGGGCGGATGGAAACACCATATATTTT.

V gene TRBV7-9 combines with J gene TRBJ2-1, with 8 bases matching TRBD1. V lost 4 bases and J lost 3; bases outside the gene matches: 5. Germline CDR1 reads SEHNR; CDR2 reads FQNEAQ (reference sequence). This CDR3 region has 15 residues. CDR3 nucleotide sequence: TGTGCCAGCAGCTATCAGGGGGCGGTCTACAATGAGCAGTTCTTC. Protein product: CASSYQGAVYNEQFF.

The chain carries TRBV5-1 and TRBJ2-1; TRBD2 aligns across 10 bases. This CDR3 comprises 19 residues. Trimming took 7 bases from V and 1 from J; bases not matched to a gene: 17. The germline CDR1 and CDR2 sequences are SGHRS and YFSETQ. CDR3: CASRTSGNSIFRSYNEQFF. CDR3 DNA sequence: TGCGCCAGCCGGACTAGCGGAAATTCTATATTCAGATCCTACAATGAGCAGTTCTTC.

The chain uses TRBV6-2 or TRBV6-3 and TRBJ1-4; the D gene is possibly TRBD1 (5 bases). The germline V gene encodes CDR1 MNHEY and CDR2 SVGEGT. There are 13 residues in the CDR3. V was clipped by 6 bases and J by 5 bases, with 10 bases between them. This CDR3 is CASSQRGNEKLFF. As DNA, the CDR3 is TGTGCCAGCAGCCAACGGGGGAATGAAAAACTGTTTTTT.

The chain recombines TRBV2 with TRBJ2-3; D not certain. Between the trimmed V and J ends, which lost 3 bases and 11 bases, there was a span of 9 bases. The V gene's germline CDR1 is SNHLY and CDR2 FYNNEI. The CDR3 is made up of 11 amino acids. CDR3 amino acids: CASSETWVQYF. The CDR3, as DNA: TGTGCCAGCAGTGAGACATGGGTGCAGTATTTT.

V usage is TRBV4-1 and J usage is TRBJ1-4, with 9 bases fitting TRBD1. J lost 8 bases, V lost 5 bases, and 9 bases had no gene match. The CDR3 contains 15 residues. Germline CDR1 and CDR2: MGHRA and YSYEKL. The CDR3 DNA is TGCGCCAGCAGCGAGCCGGGACAGGGTGACGAAAAACTGTTTTTT. This codes for CASSEPGQGDEKLFF.

This chain links TRBV5-6 with TRBJ2-5; tentative D call: TRBD1 (5 bases). Trimming shortened V by 1 base and J by 13 bases, and 23 bases separated the two germline ends. This CDR3 region has 15 residues. Germline CDR1 and CDR2: SGHDT and YYEEEE. The CDR3 coding sequence is TGTGCCAGCAGCTTGCGCGGTGTAGCTCAGGGCCTTCCGTACTTC. It codes for CASSLRGVAQGLPYF.

The chain combines TRBV11-3 with TRBJ1-6, with D perhaps TRBD1 (5 bases). Germline CDR1 is SGHNT and CDR2 is YENEEA. The length of the CDR3 is 14 residues. Trimming cost V 5 bases and J 7 bases, with 12 bases left between them. The CDR3: CASSAPRGNSPLHF. The CDR3 bases are TGTGCCAGCAGCGCCCCTCGGGGGAATTCACCCCTCCACTTT.

This clone has just one count. CDR3 DNA sequence: TGCAGCGTTGATAAGCCAGAGACCCAGTACTTC. This sequence encodes CSVDKPETQYF. The rearrangement joins TRBV29-1 to TRBJ2-5; no definite D call. Trimming removed 3 bases at V and 4 bases at J, with 6 bases between. Germline V gene lookup returns CDR1 SQVTM and CDR2 ANQGSEA. This CDR3 comprises 11 residues.

V and J are TRBV20-1 and TRBJ2-7; D gene unclear. The V end was cut by 6 bases, the J end by 0 bases, with 6 bases between. The CDR3 loop spans 11 amino acids. Germline CDR1 and CDR2: DFQATT and SNEGSKA (reference sequence). DNA for the CDR3: TGCAGTGCCCCCGTCTCCTACGAGCAGTACTTC. Amino acid sequence: CSAPVSYEQYF.

The J gene is TRBJ1-6, the V gene TRBV25-1, with 9 bases fitting TRBD1. CDR3 size: 15 residues. Germline CDR1 and CDR2: MGHDK and SYGVNS. With V trimmed by 5 bases and J by 9 bases, 8 bases remained unmatched. The CDR3 coding sequence is TGTGCCAGCAGTCCTACAGGGGGCGGGAGTTCACCCCTCCACTTT. Its protein is CASSPTGGGSSPLHF.

J is TRBJ2-1 and V is TRBV14; perhaps TRBD1 as D (6 bases). The V end was cut by 5 bases, the J end by 7 bases, with 15 bases between. This CDR3 contains 14 residues. Germline loops: CDR1 SGHDN, CDR2 FVKESK. In DNA, the CDR3 is TGTGCCAGCAGCTCACAGGGAAGGAGGAATGAGCAGTTCTTC. Encoded protein: CASSSQGRRNEQFF.

The rearrangement joins TRBV28 to TRBJ1-5; 7 bases fit TRBD1. CDR1 and CDR2 from the germline V gene are MDHEN and SYDVKM. V was pared by 4 bases and J by 0 bases, with 9 bases of the junction left unmatched. The CDR3 has 17 amino acids. The CDR3, as DNA: TGTGCCAGCAGTTACCAGGGACAGCGACATAGCAATCAGCCCCAGCATTTT. Translated, it gives CASSYQGQRHSNQPQHF.

This rearrangement joins TRBV28 to TRBJ2-7, with D possibly TRBD1 on 6 matching bases. CDR1 MDHEN and CDR2 SYDVKM come from the germline V gene. Trimming removed 8 bases from V and 1 base from J, with 9 bases in between. CDR3 length equals 12 residues. CDR3 loop: CASGDRSYEQYF. As DNA, the CDR3 is TGTGCCAGCGGAGACAGGTCCTACGAGCAGTACTTC.

The chain uses TRBV19 and TRBJ2-3, with D possibly being TRBD1 (7 bases). Trimming shortened V by 1 base and J by 2 bases, and 13 bases separated the two germline ends. From germline, CDR1 is LNHDA and CDR2 SQIVND (reference sequence). The CDR3 is 16 residues long. The CDR3 reads CASSIGRDRFTDTQYF. Written as DNA, the CDR3 is TGTGCCAGTAGTATAGGGCGGGACAGATTCACAGATACGCAGTATTTT.